This T cell receptor beta chain was documented in a study of lymphopenia after photon versus proton radiotherapy. The study's findings and limits: After lymphocyte nadir, photon-treated repertoires showed oligoclonal expansion, especially CD8+ Temra.

The CDR3 has 14 residues. CDR1 and CDR2 (germline): MGHRA, YSYEKL. V lost 5 bases to trimming and J lost 0 bases, with 10 bases between them. Sequencing used immunoSEQ multiplex PCR; TCRdb keeps in-frame clones, though not all of them. Among about 24,000 clones listed, roughly 85% were seen once. Worth noting for this clone: Its matching antigen is unknown.

The sequencing here drew on peripheral blood, taken from a patient treated with photon-based radiotherapy. The chain carries TRBV4-1 and TRBJ1-2, with D unclear. This receptor was taken from a man between 60 and 75 years old with pancreatic cancer. CDR3 residues: CASSKDRANYGYTF. CDR3 DNA: TGCGCCAGCAGCAAGGACCGAGCTAACTATGGCTACACCTTC.